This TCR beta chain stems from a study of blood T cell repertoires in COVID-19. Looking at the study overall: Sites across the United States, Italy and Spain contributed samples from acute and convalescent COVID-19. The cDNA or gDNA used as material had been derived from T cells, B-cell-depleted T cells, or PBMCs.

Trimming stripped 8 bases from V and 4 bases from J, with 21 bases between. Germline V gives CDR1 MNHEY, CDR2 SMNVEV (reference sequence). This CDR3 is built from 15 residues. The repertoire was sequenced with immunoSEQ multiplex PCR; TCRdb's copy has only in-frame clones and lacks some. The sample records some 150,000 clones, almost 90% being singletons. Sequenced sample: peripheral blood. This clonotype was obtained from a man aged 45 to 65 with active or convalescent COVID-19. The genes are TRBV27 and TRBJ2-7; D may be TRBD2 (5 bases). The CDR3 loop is CASHSRRAGNYEQYF. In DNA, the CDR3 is TGTGCCAGCCATTCCCGCCGAGCCGGGAATTACGAGCAGTACTTC.